This TCR beta chain is drawn from a study of blood T cell repertoires in COVID-19 (dated by TCRdb to 2019 to 2021). In the study overall: Samples covering the acute and convalescent phases of COVID-19 were provided by collaborators in the United States, Italy and Spain. The material from the prospective study consisted of cDNA or gDNA derived from T cells, B-cell-depleted T cells, or PBMCs. The dataset comprised deeply sampled blood TCRbeta repertoires from subjects exposed to, actively infected with, or recovered from COVID-19. A freely available public database, intended as a resource for researchers studying the immune response to SARS-CoV-2, is where the repertoires were released. The samples were drawn from two sources: the first 160 participants of the ongoing ImmuneRACE study, and 1,254 subjects contributed by 6 global collaborators. The sample metadata nearly always contained a de-identified subject ID, COVID-19 status, age in years and sex. HLA class I and class II types, where available, came from metadata supplied by the sample provider rather than from assay-based typing.

A note on this clone: The specificity of this receptor is unknown. No per-base quality is available; no much larger clone lies one base away.

Taken from cysteine to phenylalanine, the CDR3 has 13 residues. Only the CDR3 part of the read is kept: 39 bases, read in frame from the first base. The germline V gene encodes CDR1 MDHEN and CDR2 SYDVKM. Relative to germline, V is 4 bases shorter and J is 0 bases shorter, with 6 bases between their ends. TCRbeta CDR3 regions were amplified from genomic DNA by means of the immunoSEQ Assay, a bias-controlled multiplex PCR. Under the source paper's analysis protocol: The number of nucleated cells in each sample was estimated from the amplification of reference gene primers within the assay. To quantify the absolute abundance of each unique TCRbeta CDR3 rearrangement, sequence reads were collapsed and filtered. Productive Simpson clonality was computed per sample as the square root of Simpson's diversity index over productive rearrangements. The table was pulled from immuneACCESS by TCRdb, which kept in-frame rearrangements only. Such tables lose some clones; where checked, under half of the loss comes from unresolved V genes, and the rest has no known cause. V and J calls and clone size are those listed in that table; D and trimming were worked out from the DNA. The sample data list almost 200,000 clones, and 85% of these were observed just once. The ten largest make up approximately 0.9% of the sample.

Overall results and qualifications from the work: How much clinical and demographic metadata was included differed by source and by participant, and the metadata was provided uncurated.

One collaborating source in Seattle enrolled patients during active infection and followed them longitudinally through the course of disease. Whole blood was collected in K2EDTA tubes by collaborating institutions according to the institutions' own protocols. For TCRbeta analysis, collaborator samples were shipped as frozen whole blood, as isolated PBMCs, or as DNA extracted from either sample type. This chain joins TRBV28 to TRBJ1-1; the D gene identity is not certain. The sample was peripheral blood. The source of this sequence is a man aged 55 to 70 with COVID-19, enrolled during active disease. The CDR3 protein: CASSSTLNTEAFF. The DNA sequence is TGTGCCAGCAGTTCAACATTGAACACTGAAGCTTTCTTT. When the CDR3 is completed using the reference TRBV28 and TRBJ1-1 genes on either side, the full variable domain is DVKVTQSSRYLVKRTGEKVFLECVQDMDHENMFWYRQDPGLGLRLIYFSYDVKMKEKGDIPEGYSVSREKKERFSLILESASTNQTSMYLCASSSTLNTEAFFGQGTRLTVV.